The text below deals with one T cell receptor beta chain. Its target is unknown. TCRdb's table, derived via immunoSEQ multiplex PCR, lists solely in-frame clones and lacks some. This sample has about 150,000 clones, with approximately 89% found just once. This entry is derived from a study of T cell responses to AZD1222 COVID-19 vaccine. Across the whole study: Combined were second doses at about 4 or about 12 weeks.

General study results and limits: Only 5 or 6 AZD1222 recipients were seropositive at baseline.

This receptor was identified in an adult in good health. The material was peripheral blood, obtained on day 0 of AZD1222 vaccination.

The CDR3 DNA sequence: TGCGCCAGCAGCCAAGTCTGGCCGCTAGCGCGTTCCTACGAGCAGTACTTC. It yields the protein CASSQVWPLARSYEQYF. The chain has TRBV4-1 and TRBJ2-7; D possibly corresponds to TRBD2 (6 bases). The germline CDR1 and CDR2 sequences are MGHRA and YSYEKL. CDR3 length equals 17 residues. Trimming took off 1 base at V and 1 base at J, with 17 bases between the two ends.